The 5 T cell receptor beta chains below come from one sample, sequenced in a study of PD-1 blockade in classical Hodgkin lymphoma. Some clones are missing from TCRdb's copy, which holds only in-frame ones; the method was immunoSEQ multiplex PCR. The table lists 13,000 or so clones, about 88% of them singletons. The patients all showed relapse after autologous stem cell transplantation, while their brentuximab vedotin exposure varied. The sequencing used peripheral blood mononuclear cells (PBMCs), collected at baseline. Receptors were obtained from a human donor with classical Hodgkin lymphoma.

The V gene is TRBV9, the J gene TRBJ2-5; D remains unclear. Trimming took 0 bases from V and 1 from J, leaving 4 bases between them. Per germline, CDR1 SGDLS and CDR2 YYNGEE. The CDR3 has 13 amino acids. CDR3 DNA sequence: TGTGCCAGCAGCGTAGGATTCCAAGAGACCCAGTACTTC. Protein: CASSVGFQETQYF.

The chain has TRBV7-8 and TRBJ1-2; 7 bases are shared with TRBD1. Germline-derived CDR1 and CDR2 are SGHVS and FQNEAQ. This CDR3 has 15 residues. Trimming cost V 5 bases and J 5 bases; bases outside gene matches: 11. As DNA, the CDR3 is TGTGCCAGCAGCCTCACAGGGGCTACCGCATATGGCTACACCTTC. Amino acid sequence: CASSLTGATAYGYTF. Variable domain in full (rest from reference TRBV7-8 and TRBJ1-2): GAGVSQSPRYKVAKRGQDVALRCDPISGHVSLFWYQQALGQGPEFLTYFQNEAQLDKSGLPSDRFFAERPEGSVSTLKIQRTQQEDSAVYLCASSLTGATAYGYTFGSGTRLTVV.

J is TRBJ1-1 and V is TRBV30; TRBD1 might be the D (6 bases). Germline V gene lookup returns CDR1 GTSNPN and CDR2 SVGIG (reference sequence). The V end was cut by 0 bases, the J end by 3 bases, with 8 bases between. CDR3 size: 13 residues. The CDR3 sequence: CAWSVQGDTEAFF. CDR3 sequence (DNA): TGTGCCTGGAGTGTACAGGGTGACACTGAAGCTTTCTTT.

The chain links TRBV6-5 to TRBJ1-4, with 7 bases that match TRBD1. There are 15 residues in the CDR3. Per the germline V gene, CDR1 is MNHEY and CDR2 is SVGAGI. V lost 5 bases and J lost 8; bases outside the gene matches: 11. In DNA, the CDR3 is TGTGCCAGCAGTAGTACAGGGGCCGCCTCGGAAAAACTGTTTTTT. Encoded protein: CASSSTGAASEKLFF.

V usage is TRBV5-6 and J usage is TRBJ2-7, with TRBD1 identical over 8 bases. The CDR3 length is 15 residues. Germline loops: CDR1 SGHDT, CDR2 YYEEEE. Losses at the gene ends were 3 bases for V and 3 bases for J; bases not matched to a gene: 8. The CDR3 spells CASSSKGQVHYEQYF. DNA of the CDR3: TGTGCCAGCAGCTCCAAGGGACAGGTGCACTACGAGCAGTACTTC. Together with reference TRBV5-6 and TRBJ2-7, the CDR3 gives the full variable domain: DAGVTQSPTHLIKTRGQQVTLRCSPKSGHDTVSWYQQALGQGPQFIFQYYEEEERQRGNFPDRFSGHQFPNYSSELNVNALLLGDSALYLCASSSKGQVHYEQYFGPGTRLTVT.